This T cell receptor (beta chain) appears in the sequencing data of a study of cytomegalovirus exposure and HLA in healthy donors. Study results and caveats: By HLA locus, TCR association rates varied in a later analysis, with DRB1 showing the most and HLA-C the fewest.

The donors comprised healthy bone marrow donors. With respect to this clone: Its target is not known.

Primers for the PCR totalled 60 Vbeta and 13 Jbeta. The assay was immunoSEQ multiplex PCR, and TCRdb's table has in-frame clones only and misses some. The sample consists of around 210,000 clones, approximately 85% of them appearing once. The CDR3 covers 17 residues. Looked up from germline, CDR1 is SGHAT and CDR2 is FQNNGV. The J segment lost 3 bases and the V segment lost 5 bases, leaving 12 bases of the junction unmatched. This receptor was obtained from a girl aged 2-10 years in good health and CMV-seronegative. Sequencing was carried out using PBMCs. This chain uses TRBV11-2 with TRBJ2-3; 9 bases align to TRBD1. CDR3 region: CASSLIGWDRATDTQYF. CDR3 sequence (DNA): TGTGCCAGCAGCCTCATTGGGTGGGACAGGGCTACAGATACGCAGTATTTT.